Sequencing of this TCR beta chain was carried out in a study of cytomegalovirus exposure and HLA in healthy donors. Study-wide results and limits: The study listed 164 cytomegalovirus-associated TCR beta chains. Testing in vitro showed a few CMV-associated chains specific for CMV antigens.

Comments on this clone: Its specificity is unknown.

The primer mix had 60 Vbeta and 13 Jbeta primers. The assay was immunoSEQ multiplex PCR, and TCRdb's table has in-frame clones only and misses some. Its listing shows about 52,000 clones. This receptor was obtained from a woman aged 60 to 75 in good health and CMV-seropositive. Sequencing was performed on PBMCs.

The CDR3: CASRSSGETQYF. CDR3 DNA: TGTGCCAGCAGGTCTTCCGGGGAGACCCAGTACTTC. The V call is TRBV6-5, the J call TRBJ2-5; D is uncertain. This CDR3 has 12 residues. Germline CDR1 MNHEY, CDR2 SVGAGI. V was shortened by 6 bases and J by 5 bases, with 10 bases between the two germline ends.